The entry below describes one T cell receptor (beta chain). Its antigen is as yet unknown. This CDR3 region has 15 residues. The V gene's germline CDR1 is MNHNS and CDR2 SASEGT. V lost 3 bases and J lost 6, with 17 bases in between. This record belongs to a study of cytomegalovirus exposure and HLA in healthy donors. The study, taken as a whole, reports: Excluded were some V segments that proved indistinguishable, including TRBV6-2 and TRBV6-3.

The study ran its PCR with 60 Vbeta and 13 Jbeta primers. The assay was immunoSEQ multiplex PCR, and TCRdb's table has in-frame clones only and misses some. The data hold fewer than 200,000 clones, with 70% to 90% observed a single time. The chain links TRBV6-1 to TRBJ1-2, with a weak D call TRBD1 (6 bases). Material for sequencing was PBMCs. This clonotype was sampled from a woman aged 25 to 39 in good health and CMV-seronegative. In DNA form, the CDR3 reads TGTGCCAGCAGTGATCGAGGCAGGGCAGGGGATGGCTACACCTTC. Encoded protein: CASSDRGRAGDGYTF.